The rows below give T cell receptor beta chains drawn from one sample of a study of T cell responses to AZD1222 COVID-19 vaccine. Profiled with immunoSEQ multiplex PCR; TCRdb holds only in-frame clones, not every one. The sample records about 150,000 clones, 88% being singletons. The specimen was peripheral blood, collected on day 0 of AZD1222 vaccination. The receptors come from an adult in good health. Each CDR3 is given with its conserved first and last residue. Fields, in order: J gene, V gene, D gene, CDR3 protein, CDR3 DNA. The D gene is left open where the match is weak.

J: TRBJ2-7
V: TRBV4-1
D: .
CDR3: CASSQDWLGYEQYF
DNA: TGCGCCAGCAGCCAAGATTGGCTCGGGTACGAGCAGTACTTC

J: TRBJ2-7
V: TRBV7-2
D: .
CDR3: CASSLDGTRANEQYF
DNA: TGTGCCAGCAGCTTAGATGGGACCAGGGCGAACGAGCAGTACTTC

J: TRBJ2-2
V: TRBV5-5
D: .
CDR3: CASSSAPNTGELFF
DNA: TGTGCCAGCAGCTCCGCCCCGAACACCGGGGAGCTGTTTTTT

J: TRBJ2-7
V: TRBV6-1
D: .
CDR3: CASSEWPGSSYEQYF
DNA: TGTGCCAGCAGTGAATGGCCGGGTAGCTCCTACGAGCAGTACTTC

J: TRBJ2-5
V: TRBV5-8
D: TRBD2
CDR3: CASSTSGANAQYF
DNA: TGTGCCAGCAGCACCAGCGGGGCCAACGCCCAGTACTTC

J: TRBJ2-5
V: TRBV6-5
D: .
CDR3: CASSLAPRETQYF
DNA: TGTGCCAGCAGTTTGGCCCCGAGGGAGACCCAGTACTTC

J: TRBJ2-7
V: TRBV7-2
D: TRBD1
CDR3: CASSTTGVSHEQYF
DNA: TGTGCCAGCAGCACGACAGGGGTGAGCCACGAGCAGTACTTC

J: TRBJ1-5
V: TRBV6-5
D: .
CDR3: CASSSRDSQPQHF
DNA: TGTGCCAGCAGTTCCCGGGACTCCCAGCCCCAGCATTTT

J: TRBJ2-1
V: TRBV11-3
D: .
CDR3: CASSGGNEQFF
DNA: TGTGCCAGCAGCGGAGGGAACGAGCAGTTCTTC

J: TRBJ1-2
V: TRBV28
D: .
CDR3: CASSFLNRGEGGYTF
DNA: TGTGCCAGCAGTTTTCTCAACCGGGGAGAGGGAGGCTACACCTTC

J: TRBJ1-2
V: TRBV3-1/TRBV3-2
D: .
CDR3: CASSPTANYGYTF
DNA: TGTGCCAGCAGCCCGACAGCTAACTATGGCTACACCTTC

J: TRBJ2-7
V: TRBV7-9
D: TRBD1
CDR3: CASSLGGQGLSYEQYF
DNA: TGTGCCAGCAGCTTAGGTGGACAGGGGCTTTCCTACGAGCAGTACTTC

J: TRBJ2-3
V: TRBV3-1/TRBV3-2
D: .
CDR3: CASSLGPGDTQYF
DNA: TGTGCCAGCAGTCTGGGGCCCGGAGATACGCAGTATTTT

J: TRBJ2-1
V: TRBV7-8
D: .
CDR3: CASSPEGGEQFF
DNA: TGTGCCAGCAGCCCCGAAGGAGGTGAGCAGTTCTTC